The 32 T cell receptor beta chains listed next were all sequenced from one sample in a study of Graves' ophthalmopathy and Graves' hyperthyroidism. Amplifying from RNA transcripts, the study obtained TCR beta CDR3 regions. First-round RT-PCR with HTBI primers preceded a second-round multiplex PCR. TCRdb recomputed calls from the multiplex PCR reads with MiXCR, one row per CDR3 protein. The data hold a few hundred thousand distinct CDR3 sequences, with about 40% observed a single time. Specimen: peripheral blood or thyroid tissue (not recorded which). The receptors shown here come from an adult man with Graves' hyperthyroidism.

Concerning this clonotype itself: This may come from a read error, since a much larger clone is one base off. V usage is TRBV4-1 and J usage is TRBJ1-6; unclear D gene. Germline CDR1 reads MGHRA; CDR2 reads YSYEKL. This CDR3 contains 16 residues. The CDR3 DNA reads as TGCGCCAGCAGCCAGGACGACACTTCCTGTAATTCACCCCTCCACTTT. Its translation is CASSQDDTSCNSPLHF.

The chain carries TRBV19 and TRBJ2-3; D remains unclear. Germline loops: CDR1 LNHDA, CDR2 SQIVND (reference sequence). This CDR3 region has 11 residues. V gave up 8 bases and J gave up 5 bases, with 8 bases separating them. The CDR3 loop reads CASGTGDTQYF. CDR3 in DNA: TGTGCCAGTGGTACGGGAGATACGCAGTATTTT.

The chain couples TRBV15 to TRBJ1-2; weak D call: TRBD1 (5 bases). The CDR3 totals 15 residues. V lost 4 bases and J lost 5, with 17 bases in between. Germline CDR1 is LNHNV and CDR2 is YYDKDF (reference sequence). Written as DNA, the CDR3 is TGTGCCACCAGCACCCCAGAGCGGGGCAGGTATGGCTACACCTTC. As protein: CATSTPERGRYGYTF.

V is TRBV25-1 and J is TRBJ2-7; D is unclear. Germline V gene lookup returns CDR1 MGHDK and CDR2 SYGVNS. Trimming removed 8 bases at V and 0 bases at J, with 2 bases between. CDR3 length: 10 residues. For the CDR3, the DNA is TGTGCCAGCTACTCCTACGAGCAGTACTTC. It encodes CASYSYEQYF.

This clonotype has ten or more counts. The chain links TRBV5-1 to TRBJ1-1; D is uncertain. Germline loops: CDR1 SGHRS, CDR2 YFSETQ. The CDR3 sequence is 13 residues long. Trimming pared 5 bases from V and 6 bases from J, leaving 14 bases between. CDR3 in amino acids: CASRRDVEPEAFF. The CDR3 DNA sequence: TGCGCCAGCAGAAGAGATGTAGAGCCTGAAGCTTTCTTT.

This clonotype was picked up many times. The chain uses TRBV6-5 and TRBJ2-2; D gene unclear. V lost 8 bases, J lost 1 base, and 8 bases lay in between. Germline V gene lookup returns CDR1 MNHEY and CDR2 SVGAGI. The length of the CDR3 is 13 residues. CDR3 in DNA: TGTGCCAGCCTGAAGGTGAACACCGGGGAGCTGTTTTTT. Its protein product is CASLKVNTGELFF.

A word on this clonotype: A single base separates this from a much larger clone, so it may be a read error. The chain joins TRBV19 to TRBJ2-5, with D possibly matching TRBD2 (6 bases). The CDR3 has 13 amino acids. From germline, CDR1 is LNHDA and CDR2 SQIVND (reference sequence). CDR3: CDSSIGGAETQYF. CDR3 sequence (DNA): TGTGACAGTAGTATTGGAGGGGCCGAGACCCAGTACTTC.

This clonotype has only a few counts. The V call is TRBV7-8, the J call TRBJ2-5, with D possibly TRBD1 on 5 matching bases. Trimming took 5 bases from V and 9 from J, leaving 22 bases between them. Germline V gene data show CDR1 as SGHVS and CDR2 as FQNEAQ. There are 15 residues in the CDR3. This CDR3 reads CASSPRGHPYEPQYF. The CDR3 nucleotides are TGTGCCAGCAGCCCTAGGGGCCATCCTTATGAGCCCCAGTACTTC.

This clonotype occurred many times. The gene calls are TRBV5-1 and TRBJ2-5; D call uncertain. Germline lookup yields CDR1 SGHRS and CDR2 YFSETQ. This CDR3 comprises 14 residues. Trimming left V 1 base short and J 1 base short, with 8 bases between. This CDR3 is CASSLYGFQETQYF. The DNA of the CDR3 is TGCGCCAGCAGCTTGTACGGATTCCAAGAGACCCAGTACTTC.

This rearrangement joins TRBV27 to TRBJ1-1; unclear D gene. Germline V gene lookup returns CDR1 MNHEY and CDR2 SMNVEV (reference sequence). V was clipped by 5 bases and J by 1 base, with 11 bases between them. The CDR3 extends over 14 amino acids. Written as DNA, the CDR3 is TGTGCCAGCAGTCCTCTAAACCGGAACACTGAAGCTTTCTTT. Amino acids: CASSPLNRNTEAFF.

This sequence joins TRBV7-2 and TRBJ2-1, with 12 bases fitting TRBD2. The J call may be incorrect, as the DNA end agrees better with TRBJ2-7. CDR3 length equals 14 residues. CDR1 is SGHTA and CDR2 is FQGNSA in the germline V gene. The CDR3 is CASRTSGSGNEQYF. The CDR3 DNA follows: TGTGCCAGCAGGACTAGCGGGAGTGGCAATGAGCAGTACTTC.

The V gene is TRBV25-1, the J gene TRBJ2-7, with a weak D call TRBD2 (7 bases). There are 13 residues in the CDR3. Germline CDR1 and CDR2: MGHDK and SYGVNS. The chain's CDR3 is CARRGGPSYEQYF. CDR3 in DNA: TGTGCTAGAAGGGGGGGGCCCTCCTACGAGCAGTACTTC.

About this clonotype itself: A much larger clone is a single base away; this may be a read error. This rearrangement joins TRBV7-7 to TRBJ2-5; the D gene is possibly TRBD1 (7 bases). Germline V gene lookup returns CDR1 SSHAT and CDR2 FNYEAQ (reference sequence). The CDR3 extends over 14 amino acids. The CDR3, as DNA: TGTGCTAGCAGCAAATCTGGCAGGGGGGTGACCCAGTACTTC. This sequence encodes CASSKSGRGVTQYF.

This clonotype was detected ten times or more. The rearrangement links TRBV2 to TRBJ2-7; 7 positions match TRBD1. This CDR3 region has 14 residues. J was trimmed by 5 bases and V by 6 bases; bases with no gene match: 10. Germline V lookup: CDR1 SNHLY, CDR2 FYNNEI. CDR3 DNA: TGTGCCAGCAGAGTTTCCGGGACAGCCCACGAGCAGTACTTC. Protein: CASRVSGTAHEQYF.

This clonotype was seen a handful of times. J is TRBJ1-4 and V is TRBV28; maybe TRBD1 (5 bases). The germline gives CDR1 MDHEN, CDR2 SYDVKM. The CDR3 covers 14 residues. V was shortened by 7 bases and J by 7 bases, with 16 bases between the two germline ends. Here the CDR3 DNA reads TGTGCCAGCAACGATGAGGGGCGGGGTGAAAAACTGTTTTTT. Its translation: CASNDEGRGEKLFF.

For the CDR3, the DNA is TGTGCCAGCGGACGGACAGGGGGCATAGTTAATGAAAAACTGTTTTTT. As protein: CASGRTGGIVNEKLFF. The V and J genes are TRBV12-3 or TRBV12-4 and TRBJ1-4, with 11 bases aligning to TRBD1. There are 16 residues in the CDR3. V trimming: 8 bases; J trimming: 4 bases; junction bases outside the gene matches: 9.

This clonotype was seen ten or more times. The chain uses TRBV5-1 and TRBJ1-1; D gene unclear. Germline assignment: CDR1 SGHRS and CDR2 YFSETQ. The V end lost 0 bases, the J end lost 0 bases, and 9 bases lay between the germline ends. The CDR3 extends over 15 amino acids. As DNA, the CDR3 is TGCGCCAGCAGCTTGGAGGCAGCTATGAACACTGAAGCTTTCTTT. Residues: CASSLEAAMNTEAFF.

Many counts were recorded for this clonotype. V usage is TRBV7-6 and J usage is TRBJ2-5; 9 bases agree with TRBD1. This CDR3 contains 16 residues. V gave up 1 base and J gave up 1 base; unmatched junction bases: 4. Germline loops: CDR1 SGHVS, CDR2 FNYEAQ. The CDR3 loop reads CASSLGTGAIQETQYF. In DNA, the CDR3 is TGTGCCAGCAGCTTAGGGACAGGGGCAATCCAAGAGACCCAGTACTTC.

This clonotype was found a few times. J is TRBJ2-7 and V is TRBV3-1; TRBD2 matches 9 bases. V shed 0 bases, J shed 5 bases, and the junction held 5 bases outside the gene matches. Germline CDR1 LGHDT, CDR2 YNNKEL (reference sequence). This CDR3 region has 15 residues. CDR3 bases: TGTGCCAGCAGCCAAGAGGGACTAGCAGGCGACGAGCAGTACTTC. As protein: CASSQEGLAGDEQYF.

The chain uses TRBV24-1 and TRBJ2-7; D tentatively fits TRBD1 or TRBD2 (5 bases each). The CDR3 totals 12 residues. The ends were cut back, 10 bases at V and 7 bases at J, with 16 bases in the middle. Germline lookup yields CDR1 KGHDR and CDR2 SFDVKD. Written as DNA, the CDR3 is TGTGCCACGGCACGGGGCGGTGGAGAGCAGTACTTC. It yields the protein CATARGGGEQYF.

This clonotype was counted only a few times. This rearrangement joins TRBV24-1 to TRBJ2-7, with D maybe TRBD1 (6 bases). The CDR3 is 13 residues long. Germline-derived CDR1 and CDR2 are KGHDR and SFDVKD. V lost 4 bases and J 7 bases, leaving 13 bases between the germline ends. CDR3 nucleotide sequence: TGTGCCACCAGTGAGCCCGGGACACAAGAGCAGTACTTC. Residues: CATSEPGTQEQYF.

V is TRBV29-1 and J is TRBJ1-2, with a weak D call TRBD1 (5 bases). The CDR3 has 12 amino acids. Germline V CDR1 and CDR2: SQVTM, ANQGSEA. The V end was cut by 4 bases, the J end by 8 bases, with 14 bases between. The CDR3 DNA is TGCAGCGTTGCCGAGGGACTAGCAGGCTACACCTTC. Protein product: CSVAEGLAGYTF.

In its sample, this clonotype was seen many times. V is TRBV7-2 and J is TRBJ2-7, with 9 bases identical to TRBD2. The CDR3 runs to 13 residues. The V gene's germline CDR1 is SGHTA and CDR2 FQGNSA. The junction had 3 bases not matched to a gene; V was cut back by 4 bases and J by 5 bases. This CDR3 reads CASSSGTSHEQYF. CDR3 sequence (DNA): TGTGCCAGCAGCTCAGGGACTAGCCACGAGCAGTACTTC.

DNA for the CDR3: TGTGCCAGCAGTTTAGATAGTCGGGGGCTCACTGAAGCTTTCTTT. Residues: CASSLDSRGLTEAFF. This chain joins TRBV2 and TRBJ1-1; TRBD1 might be the D (6 bases). This CDR3 is 15 amino acids long. Germline CDR1 is SNHLY and CDR2 is FYNNEI. V lost 5 bases to trimming and J lost 4 bases, with 17 bases between them. The full variable domain, completed using reference TRBV2 and TRBJ1-1, is EPEVTQTPSHQVTQMGQEVILRCVPISNHLYFYWYRQILGQKVEFLVSFYNNEISEKSEIFDDQFSVERPDGSNFTLKIRSTKLEDSAMYFCASSLDSRGLTEAFFGQGTRLTVV.

This clonotype has a handful of counts. The chain employs TRBV3-1 and TRBJ1-4; D gene ambiguous. Per the germline V gene, CDR1 is LGHDT and CDR2 is YNNKEL (reference sequence). This CDR3 contains 16 residues. Between the trimmed V and J ends, which lost 5 bases and 3 bases, there was a span of 16 bases. The CDR3 DNA is TGTGCCAGCAGCGCAGAGATGACACAGCCTAATGAAAAACTGTTTTTT. This codes for CASSAEMTQPNEKLFF.

The genes are TRBV7-9 and TRBJ2-2, with D perhaps TRBD2 (5 bases). V lost 6 bases and J 11 bases, leaving 10 bases between the germline ends. CDR1 SEHNR and CDR2 FQNEAQ come from the germline V gene (reference sequence). This CDR3 comprises 11 residues. CDR3 in amino acids: CASSTRDELFF. DNA of the CDR3: TGTGCCAGCAGTACGAGGGATGAGCTGTTTTTT.

The chain carries TRBV29-1 and TRBJ2-7; 8 bases match TRBD1. This CDR3 has 12 residues. V shed 7 bases and J 3 bases; nucleotides not matched to a gene: 5. In germline, CDR1 is SQVTM, CDR2 ANQGSEA. The CDR3 bases are TGCAGCGCGATGACAGGGGACTACGAGCAGTACTTC. Encoded protein: CSAMTGDYEQYF.

On this clonotype: This may be a read error: a much more frequent sequence differs by one nucleotide. The conserved phenylalanine or tryptophan normally closing the CDR3 is absent here, so this likely arose from a read error. The V call is TRBV19, the J call TRBJ2-7; D uncertain. Germline V CDR1 and CDR2: LNHDA, SQIVND (reference sequence). V dropped 3 bases and J dropped 0 bases, with 12 bases sitting between them. This CDR3 spans 15 amino acids. The CDR3 loop reads CASSMAGTPSYEQYS. The CDR3 DNA is TGTGCCAGTAGTATGGCTGGCACACCCTCCTACGAGCAGTACTCC.

DNA for the CDR3: TGCGCCAGCAGCCTTGAGGGACACCGCACAGATACGCAGTACTTC. Protein product: CASSLEGHRTDTQYF. The chain combines TRBV5-1 with TRBJ2-7, with D maybe TRBD1 (6 bases). CDR3 length equals 15 residues. Germline lookup yields CDR1 SGHRS and CDR2 YFSETQ. V lost 4 bases and J lost 9, with 23 bases in between.

The chain is built from TRBV24-1 and TRBJ2-5, with D perhaps TRBD1 (6 bases). Trimming took 0 bases from V and 4 from J, leaving 14 bases between them. Germline CDR1 reads KGHDR; CDR2 reads SFDVKD. This CDR3 spans 16 amino acids. The CDR3 here is CATSDLRTASRETQYF. CDR3 nucleotides: TGTGCCACCAGTGATTTGAGGACAGCTAGCCGAGAGACCCAGTACTTC.

The rearrangement joins TRBV20-1 to TRBJ2-7; TRBD1 matches at 9 bases. Trimming at V came to 3 bases and at J to 3 bases, leaving 21 bases not matched to a gene. The CDR3 has 19 amino acids. Per the germline V gene, CDR1 is DFQATT and CDR2 is SNEGSKA (reference sequence). The CDR3 DNA reads as TGCAGTGCTAGGCCGTACAGGGGGCTCCGAGAGGCCCCCCTCTACGAGCAGTACTTC. Translating gives CSARPYRGLREAPLYEQYF.

This clonotype has a count of ten or more. The rearrangement joins TRBV4-2 to TRBJ2-7, with D maybe TRBD2 (6 bases). CDR1 and CDR2 (germline): LGHNA, YNFKEQ. CDR3 length equals 14 residues. Trimming cost V 3 bases and J 4 bases, with 13 bases left between them. CDR3 bases: TGTGCCAGCAGCCATCCCCGGGACTCGTACGAGCAGTACTTC. It codes for CASSHPRDSYEQYF.